One and the same sample provided the 9 T cell receptor beta chains below, sequenced in a study of PD-1 blockade in classical Hodgkin lymphoma. Time point described: cycle 4 day 1 (C4D1), after around six weeks of nivolumab. Every single patient, without exception, relapsed after autologous stem cell transplantation, and brentuximab vedotin exposure varied. Libraries were prepared by immunoSEQ multiplex PCR; TCRdb keeps only in-frame clonotypes and omits some of them. The sample lists 99,000 or so clones; over 85% were seen once. The sample here was peripheral blood mononuclear cells (PBMCs), taken before the fourth cycle of nivolumab. The receptors originated from a human donor with classical Hodgkin lymphoma.

This clone was seen more than once but under ten times. The CDR3 sequence: CASSLGGGSVDYGYTF. The CDR3, as DNA: TGTGCCAGCAGCTTGGGAGGGGGTTCGGTTGACTATGGCTACACCTTC. The V and J genes are TRBV5-4 and TRBJ1-2; D is possibly TRBD1 (6 bases). Looked up from germline, CDR1 is SGHNT and CDR2 is YYREEE (reference sequence). This CDR3 region has 16 residues. V was trimmed by 0 bases and J by 3 bases, leaving 15 bases between them. Full variable domain (rest looked up from reference TRBV5-4 and TRBJ1-2): ETGVTQSPTHLIKTRGQQVTLRCSSQSGHNTVSWYQQALGQGPQFIFQYYREEENGRGNFPPRFSGLQFPNYSSELNVNALELDDSALYLCASSLGGGSVDYGYTFGSGTRLTVV.

The chain employs TRBV19 and TRBJ2-7, with 9 positions matching TRBD1. Germline values: CDR1 LNHDA, CDR2 SQIVND (reference sequence). This CDR3 is built from 14 residues. V trimming: 5 bases; J trimming: 3 bases; junction bases outside the gene matches: 5. In nucleotides, the CDR3 is TGTGCCAGTAGTCCCGGGACAGGGCTCTACGAGCAGTACTTC. This gives the protein CASSPGTGLYEQYF.

The rearrangement uses TRBV2 and TRBJ1-4, with no clear D. Deletions cut 1 base from V and 7 bases from J, with 10 bases between. Per germline, CDR1 SNHLY and CDR2 FYNNEI. This CDR3 has 14 residues. CDR3 nucleotide sequence: TGTGCCAGCAGTGAAGAAAGGACGGGTGAAAAACTGTTTTTT. This gives the protein CASSEERTGEKLFF.

The V and J genes are TRBV29-1 and TRBJ2-1, with D possibly matching TRBD2 (7 bases). CDR3 length: 14 amino acids. The germline V gene encodes CDR1 SQVTM and CDR2 ANQGSEA. Trimming cost V 4 bases and J 8 bases, with 18 bases left between them. CDR3 nucleotide sequence: TGCAGCGTTGCCTGGGGAGGGGGAAGCCATGAGCAGTTCTTC. Residues: CSVAWGGGSHEQFF.

This chain links TRBV13 with TRBJ2-1, with TRBD1 matching 8 bases. Germline V CDR1 and CDR2: PRHDT, FYEKMQ (reference sequence). CDR3 length equals 13 residues. Trimming removed 5 bases from V and 10 bases from J; junction bases left unmatched: 7. In DNA form, the CDR3 reads TGTGCCAGCAGCCCACAGGGGGTTGGGGAGCAGTTCTTC. It translates to CASSPQGVGEQFF.

The genes are TRBV11-2 and TRBJ1-1; D is unclear. The CDR3 totals 13 residues. V lost 3 bases, J lost 1 base, and 6 bases lay in between. Germline CDR1 is SGHAT and CDR2 is FQNNGV. CDR3 amino acids: CASSFGENTEAFF. DNA of the CDR3: TGTGCCAGCAGCTTCGGCGAGAACACTGAAGCTTTCTTT.

The chain combines TRBV7-2 with TRBJ1-1; no definite D call. There are 13 residues in the CDR3. Germline V gene lookup returns CDR1 SGHTA and CDR2 FQGNSA. The V and J ends lost 7 bases and 4 bases respectively, with 13 bases between them. CDR3 sequence reads: CASTPNPVTEAFF. CDR3 coding DNA: TGTGCCAGCACCCCTAATCCCGTCACTGAAGCTTTCTTT. The full variable domain, in which reference TRBV7-2 and TRBJ1-1 provide the parts outside the CDR3, is GAGVSQSPSNKVTEKGKDVELRCDPISGHTALYWYRQSLGQGLEFLIYFQGNSAPDKSGLPSDRFSAERTGGSVSTLTIQRTQQEDSAVYLCASTPNPVTEAFFGQGTRLTVV.

The chain joins TRBV30 to TRBJ1-2; 8 nucleotides match TRBD1. This CDR3 contains 12 residues. Per germline, CDR1 GTSNPN and CDR2 SVGIG (reference sequence). V lost 6 bases and J lost 3; bases outside the gene matches: 3. The DNA for the CDR3 is TGTGCCTGTGGACAGGGCTACTATGGCTACACCTTC. Protein: CACGQGYYGYTF.

This clone was detected only once. The chain is built from TRBV27 and TRBJ1-1; no reliable D call. Trimming left V 5 bases short and J 4 bases short, with 11 bases between. The V gene's germline CDR1 is MNHEY and CDR2 SMNVEV (reference sequence). This CDR3 comprises 13 residues. CDR3 sequence reads: CASSHGSGTEAFF. CDR3 DNA: TGTGCCAGCAGTCACGGGAGCGGCACTGAAGCTTTCTTT.